The source of this T cell receptor (beta chain) is a study of T-cell reconstitution after alpha-beta-depleted transplantation in children. Study outcomes and limitations: The high TCRbeta diversity at day 60 in some patients came from surviving recipient T cells and thymic progenitors. Several hundred rapidly expanded clones from non-depleted graft cells reportedly supplied alpha-beta T cells about two months post-transplant. T-cell counts and diversity at one year post-transplant came mainly from newly produced T cells.

Preparation of the TCRbeta library involved a method that used unique molecular identifiers. Each CDR3 protein gets one entry after TCRdb re-called the PCR reads with MiXCR. The sample lists tens of thousands of distinct CDR3 sequences, less than 6% occurring once. This clonotype was seen ten or more times. The antigen is undetermined. Germline V CDR1 and CDR2: SGHTA, FQGNSA. The V and J ends lost 1 base and 3 bases, in that order; junction bases with no gene match: 5. CDR3 length equals 16 residues. This material consisted of PBMCs, mostly from graft donor cells, taken 60 days after TCRalphabeta/CD19-depleted stem cell transplant. This chain joins TRBV7-2 and TRBJ2-7; TRBD1 matches 11 bases. The source is a female patient aged 2-9 years who had a stem cell transplant for aplastic anemia, so the T cells may come from the graft donor. The CDR3 DNA follows: TGTGCCAGCAGCTTAGTGTCCGGGACAGGGGGCTACGAGCAGTACTTC. Amino acid sequence: CASSLVSGTGGYEQYF.